Presented here are 4 T cell receptor beta chains from one specimen sequenced in a study of control samples from healthy donors and cancer patients. Assay used: immunoSEQ multiplex PCR; TCRdb lists only in-frame clones, some missing. The sample has roughly 74,000 clones; around 94% are singletons. Specimen: blood. These TCRs come from a young woman in good health.

The chain combines TRBV3-1 (or the pseudogene TRBV3-2) with TRBJ2-2, with 9 nucleotides matching TRBD2. Trimming at V came to 0 bases and at J to 0 bases, leaving 5 bases not matched to a gene. Germline V gives CDR1 LGHDT, CDR2 YNNKEL (reference sequence). This CDR3 is built from 18 residues. The CDR3 bases are TGTGCCAGCAGCCAAGAGCTAGCGGGAATTACGAACACCGGGGAGCTGTTTTTT. The encoded protein is CASSQELAGITNTGELFF.

The J gene is TRBJ2-5, the V gene TRBV5-1, with D hard to call. This CDR3 comprises 14 residues. CDR1 is SGHRS and CDR2 is YFSETQ in the germline V gene. V shed 4 bases and J shed 5 bases, with 15 bases lying between them. The CDR3 nucleotides read TGCGCCAGCAGCCCTGATGCGGCCGGGGAGACCCAGTACTTC. Translated, it gives CASSPDAAGETQYF.

The J gene is TRBJ1-5, the V gene TRBV5-1; D gene uncertain. This CDR3 has 15 amino acids. Germline assignment: CDR1 SGHRS and CDR2 YFSETQ. V shed 4 bases and J shed 3 bases, with 14 bases lying between them. The CDR3 loop is CASSEADGDNQPQHF. For the CDR3, the DNA is TGCGCCAGCAGCGAAGCGGACGGAGACAATCAGCCCCAGCATTTT.

The V gene is TRBV20-1, the J gene TRBJ2-5; D uncertain. Looked up from germline, CDR1 is DFQATT and CDR2 is SNEGSKA (reference sequence). V lost 5 bases and J lost 1, with 2 bases in between. The CDR3 spans 10 residues. The CDR3 sequence: CSAPQETQYF. As DNA, the CDR3 is TGCAGTGCTCCCCAAGAGACCCAGTACTTC.